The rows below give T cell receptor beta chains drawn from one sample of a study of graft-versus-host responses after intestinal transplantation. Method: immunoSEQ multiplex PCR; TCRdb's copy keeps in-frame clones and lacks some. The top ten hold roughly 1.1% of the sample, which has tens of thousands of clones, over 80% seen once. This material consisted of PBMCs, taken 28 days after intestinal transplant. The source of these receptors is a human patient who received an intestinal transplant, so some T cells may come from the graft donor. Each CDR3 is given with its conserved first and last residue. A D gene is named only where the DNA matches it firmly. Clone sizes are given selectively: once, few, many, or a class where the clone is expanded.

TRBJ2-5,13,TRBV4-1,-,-,CASSPRTEETQYF,TGCGCCAGCAGCCCTCGGACTGAAGAGACCCAGTACTTC
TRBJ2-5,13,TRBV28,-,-,CASSLASGETQYF,TGTGCCAGCAGTTTGGCGTCTGGGGAGACCCAGTACTTC
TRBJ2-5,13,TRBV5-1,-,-,CASRLVGQETQYF,TGCGCCAGCCGTCTAGTGGGTCAAGAGACCCAGTACTTC
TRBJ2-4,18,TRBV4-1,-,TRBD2,CASSHGGLAGEAKNIQYF,TGCGCCAGCAGCCACGGGGGTCTAGCGGGAGAGGCCAAAAACATTCAGTACTTC
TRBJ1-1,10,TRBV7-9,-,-,CASSLTEAFF,TGTGCCAGCAGCTTAACTGAAGCTTTCTTT
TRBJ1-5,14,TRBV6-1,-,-,CASKEGWGNQPQHF,TGTGCCAGCAAGGAGGGTTGGGGCAATCAGCCCCAGCATTTT
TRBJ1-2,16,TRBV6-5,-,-,CASSYSSEFPNYGYTF,TGTGCCAGCAGTTACTCCAGCGAATTTCCCAACTATGGCTACACCTTC
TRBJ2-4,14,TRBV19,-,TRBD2,CARRAGRAKNIQYF,TGTGCCAGACGAGCGGGGAGAGCCAAAAACATTCAGTACTTC
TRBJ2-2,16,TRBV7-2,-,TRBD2,CASSLASGTNTGELFF,TGTGCCAGCAGCTTAGCTAGCGGGACGAACACCGGGGAGCTGTTTTTT
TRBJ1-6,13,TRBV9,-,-,CASSVGSYSPLHF,TGTGCCAGCAGCGTAGGTTCATATTCACCCCTCCACTTT
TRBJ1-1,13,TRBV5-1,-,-,CASSLGGSTEAFF,TGCGCCAGCAGTTTAGGGGGAAGCACTGAAGCTTTCTTT
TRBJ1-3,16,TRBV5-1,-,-,CASIPCRGYSGNTIYF,TGCGCCAGCATTCCTTGCAGGGGATACTCTGGAAACACCATATATTTT
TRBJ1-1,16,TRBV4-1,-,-,CASSQDLAVSNTEAFF,TGCGCCAGCAGCCAAGATCTCGCCGTCTCAAACACTGAAGCTTTCTTT
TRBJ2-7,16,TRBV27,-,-,CASSLSWTAISYEQYF,TGTGCCAGCAGTTTATCGTGGACAGCCATCTCCTACGAGCAGTACTTC
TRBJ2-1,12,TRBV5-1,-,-,CASSRLVNEQFF,TGCGCCAGCAGCCGTTTAGTAAATGAGCAGTTCTTC
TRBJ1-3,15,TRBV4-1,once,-,CASRSVGQGGNTIYF,TGCGCCAGCAGGTCGGTGGGGCAGGGCGGAAACACCATATATTTT
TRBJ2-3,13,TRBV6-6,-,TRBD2,CASSSTSGGAQYF,TGTGCCAGCAGTTCAACTAGCGGGGGGGCGCAGTATTTT
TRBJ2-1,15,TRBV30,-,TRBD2,CAWSSLAGAYNEQFF,TGTGCCTGGAGCTCCCTAGCGGGAGCCTACAATGAGCAGTTCTTC
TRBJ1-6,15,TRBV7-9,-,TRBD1,CASSAAGGGDSPLHF,TGTGCCAGCAGCGCTGCAGGGGGCGGCGATTCACCCCTCCACTTT
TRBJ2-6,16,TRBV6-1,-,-,CASSEAGGAGANVLTF,TGTGCCAGCAGTGAAGCGGGGGGCGCTGGGGCCAACGTCCTGACTTTC
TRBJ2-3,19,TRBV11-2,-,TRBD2,CASSSSGTSGGASTDTQYF,TGTGCCAGCAGCTCATCCGGGACTAGCGGGGGGGCTAGCACAGATACGCAGTATTTT
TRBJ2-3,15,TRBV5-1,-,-,CASSLLGYFTDTQYF,TGCGCCAGCAGCTTGCTAGGATATTTCACAGATACGCAGTATTTT
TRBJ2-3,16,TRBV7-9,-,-,CASSSDGGASTDTQYF,TGTGCCAGCAGCTCCGACGGCGGGGCTAGCACAGATACGCAGTATTTT
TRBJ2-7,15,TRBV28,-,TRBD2,CASSLSSPGGYEQYF,TGTGCCAGCAGTTTATCTAGTCCGGGAGGCTACGAGCAGTACTTC
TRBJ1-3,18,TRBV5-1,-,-,CASSLESGRGPPVDTIYF,TGCGCCAGCAGCTTGGAATCTGGGAGGGGCCCTCCGGTCGACACCATATATTTT
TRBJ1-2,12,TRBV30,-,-,CAWSLVDYGYTF,TGTGCCTGGAGCCTAGTGGACTATGGCTACACCTTC
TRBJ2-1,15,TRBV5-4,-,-,CASSSGLSSYNEQFF,TGTGCCAGCAGCTCCGGCCTGAGCTCCTACAATGAGCAGTTCTTC
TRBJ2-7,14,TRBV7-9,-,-,CASSLWGTPYEQYF,TGTGCCAGCAGCTTATGGGGTACCCCCTACGAGCAGTACTTC
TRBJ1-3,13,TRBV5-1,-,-,CASSLEGVDTIYF,TGCGCCAGCAGCTTGGAGGGGGTGGACACCATATATTTT
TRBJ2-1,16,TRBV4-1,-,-,CASSQAPGTPYNEQFF,TGCGCCAGCAGCCAAGCCCCCGGGACACCCTACAATGAGCAGTTCTTC
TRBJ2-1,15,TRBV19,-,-,CASSIGRTGYNEQFF,TGTGCCAGTAGTATTGGGCGTACAGGGTACAATGAGCAGTTCTTC
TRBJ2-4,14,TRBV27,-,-,CASTGGEAKNIQYF,TGTGCCAGCACCGGCGGGGAAGCCAAAAACATTCAGTACTTC
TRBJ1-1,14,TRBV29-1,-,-,CSVAEGTANTEAFF,TGCAGCGTTGCAGAGGGTACAGCGAACACTGAAGCTTTCTTT
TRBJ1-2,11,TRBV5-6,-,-,CASSFGYGYTF,TGTGCCAGCAGCTTCGGCTATGGCTACACCTTC
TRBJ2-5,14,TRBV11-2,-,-,CASAGSSALETQYF,TGTGCCAGCGCCGGGTCTTCGGCCTTAGAGACCCAGTACTTC
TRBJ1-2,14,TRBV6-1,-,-,CASSSAGTQYGYTF,TGTGCCAGCAGTTCCGCCGGGACGCAGTATGGCTACACCTTC